This TCR beta chain is from a study of T-cell reconstitution after alpha-beta-depleted transplantation in children. Unique molecular identifiers were incorporated into the prepared TCRbeta library. TCRdb recomputed calls from the PCR reads with MiXCR, one row per CDR3 protein. Among some 600,000 distinct CDR3 sequences listed, roughly 15% were seen once. This clonotype has ten or more counts. With 8 bases removed from V and 0 bases from J, the gap between germline ends came to 12 bases. From germline, CDR1 is MNHEY and CDR2 SVGAGI. The CDR3 is 14 amino acids. This receptor was taken from a human donor who donated a stem cell graft to a child with acute myeloid leukemia. The source material was PBMCs from the stem cell graft donor, sampled from the stem cell graft. V is TRBV6-5 and J is TRBJ2-3, with a possible D match to TRBD1 (6 bases). The CDR3 coding sequence is TGTGCCAGCCGACGGACAGCCAGCACAGATACGCAGTATTTT. This sequence encodes CASRRTASTDTQYF.